This passage covers 24 T cell receptor beta chains from one sample sequenced in a study of regulatory T cells in long-lasting Graves disease. The time point: newly diagnosed GD, antithyroid drugs for less than 3 months. PBMC-extracted RNA yielded the TCR library. The TCR beta library used iRepertoire HTBI primers with Arm-PCR amplification of CDR3. TCRdb itself ran the multiplex PCR reads through MiXCR, one entry per CDR3 protein. Of under 300,000 distinct CDR3 sequences in the sample, 15% to 20% were seen once. These data are also associated with another study on T cells in Graves' hyperthyroidism and ophthalmopathy.

The source material was peripheral blood mononuclear cells (PBMCs), sampled at new diagnosis, from a patient treated with antithyroid drugs. Every receptor here comes from a woman in her twenties or thirties with Graves disease.

This clonotype was counted many times. This rearrangement joins TRBV7-9 to TRBJ2-1; 7 nucleotides line up with TRBD1. V dropped 4 bases and J dropped 2; count of bases not matched to a gene: 8. The CDR3 runs to 16 residues. CDR1 and CDR2 (germline): SEHNR, FQNEAQ (reference sequence). In DNA, the CDR3 is TGTGCCAGCAGCTCCGACAGGGCCAAAACCTACAATGAGCAGTTCTTC. This translates into CASSSDRAKTYNEQFF.

This clonotype was observed at least ten times. The chain is built from TRBV11-1 and TRBJ1-5; unclear D gene. Germline assignment: CDR1 SGHAT and CDR2 FQDESV (reference sequence). V shed 8 bases and J shed 9 bases, with 11 bases lying between them. The CDR3 is 11 residues long. Written as DNA, the CDR3 is TGTGCCAGCCCTATCTCAGGGCCCCAGCATTTT. It encodes CASPISGPQHF.

In this sample, this clonotype turned up a few times. The chain uses TRBV5-1 and TRBJ1-2, with D maybe TRBD1 (5 bases). There are 12 residues in the CDR3. CDR1 and CDR2 (germline): SGHRS, YFSETQ. V was shortened by 1 base and J by 6 bases, with 7 bases between the two germline ends. CDR3 loop: CASSLSGNGYTF. Written as DNA, the CDR3 is TGCGCCAGCAGCTTGTCAGGGAATGGCTACACCTTC.

This clonotype was seen ten or more times. The rearrangement uses TRBV19 and TRBJ2-1; 10 bases are a match to TRBD2. V trimming: 2 bases; J trimming: 0 bases; junction bases outside the gene matches: 10. CDR1 LNHDA and CDR2 SQIVND come from the germline V gene (reference sequence). The CDR3 consists of 19 residues. DNA of the CDR3: TGTGCCAGTAGTATACTAGATAGCGGGAGGACCTTCTCCTACAATGAGCAGTTCTTC. It is translated as CASSILDSGRTFSYNEQFF.

Regarding this clonotype: This sequence is one base from a far larger clone and is likely a read error. V gene TRBV6-1 combines with J gene TRBJ1-1; no definite D call. CDR1 and CDR2 from the germline V gene are MNHNS and SASEGT. CDR3 length equals 12 residues. Trimming left V 6 bases short and J 0 bases short, with 5 bases between. CDR3 sequence: CASRNLNTEAFF. The CDR3 nucleotides read TGTGCCAGCAGAAACTTGAACACTGAAGCTTTCTTT.

This clonotype has ten or more counts. A junction boundary mismatches the germline segment, possibly from a read error. The chain has TRBV5-5 and TRBJ1-1; 7 bases are a match to TRBD1. Germline V gene data show CDR1 as SGHKS and CDR2 as YYEKEE (reference sequence). The CDR3 is 14 residues long. The CDR3 reads CASSAGQVNTEAFF. The CDR3 DNA follows: TGCGCCAGCAGCGCAGGACAGGTGAACACTGAAGCTTTCTTT. The full variable domain, its missing parts supplied by reference TRBV5-5 and TRBJ1-1, is DAGVTQSPTHLIKTRGQQVTLRCSPISGHKSVSWYQQVLGQGPQFIFQYYEKEERGRGNFPDRFSARQFPNYSSELNVNALLLGDSALYLCASSAGQVNTEAFFGQGTRLTVV.

In its sample, this clonotype was seen many times. The chain recombines TRBV7-9 with TRBJ2-1; 13 positions match TRBD2. The CDR3 totals 16 residues. Germline values: CDR1 SEHNR, CDR2 FQNEAQ (reference sequence). V was pared by 5 bases and J by 6 bases, with 7 bases of the junction left unmatched. CDR3 sequence reads: CASSPQGLAGANEQFF. The CDR3, as DNA: TGTGCCAGCAGCCCGCAAGGACTAGCGGGGGCCAATGAGCAGTTCTTC.

The table lists this clonotype with many counts. The chain recombines TRBV20-1 with TRBJ2-7; TRBD2 matches at 12 bases. The CDR3 extends over 14 amino acids. After removal of 3 bases from V and 5 bases from J, the junction contained 5 bases not matched to a gene. Germline CDR1 reads DFQATT; CDR2 reads SNEGSKA (reference sequence). CDR3 in amino acids: CSARALAGGHEQYF. The DNA of the CDR3 is TGCAGTGCTAGGGCACTAGCGGGGGGACACGAGCAGTACTTC.

This clonotype was detected a few times. CDR3 sequence reads: CSARELSTDTQYF. The CDR3 DNA follows: TGCAGTGCTAGGGAACTTTCCACAGATACGCAGTATTTT. The J gene is TRBJ2-3, the V gene TRBV20-1; no definite D call. V gave up 3 bases and J gave up 2 bases, with 9 bases separating them. Germline-derived CDR1 and CDR2 are DFQATT and SNEGSKA (reference sequence). The CDR3 has 13 residues.

This clonotype was seen a few times. The chain links TRBV12-3 or TRBV12-4 to TRBJ2-7; no clear D gene. The ends were cut back, 2 bases at V and 4 bases at J, with 6 bases in the middle. The CDR3 spans 12 residues. CDR3 protein: CASSLTNYEQYF. Here the CDR3 DNA reads TGTGCCAGCAGTTTAACCAATTACGAGCAGTACTTC.

This clonotype was recorded once. Given a far larger clone just one base away, this is likely a sequencing read error. As the CDR3 is not closed by the conserved phenylalanine or tryptophan, this likely results from a read error. The chain recombines TRBV12-3 or TRBV12-4 with TRBJ1-1; a possible D gene is TRBD1 (6 bases). V gave up 7 bases and J gave up 0 bases, with 15 bases separating them. The CDR3 runs to 15 residues. The CDR3 region is CASIPRGTLNTEAFL. The DNA of the CDR3 is TGTGCCAGCATACCGAGGGGGACCCTGAACACTGAAGCTTTCCTT.

The chain carries TRBV20-1 and TRBJ1-5; a weak D match, TRBD1 (6 bases). Between the trimmed V and J ends, which lost 1 base and 2 bases, there was a span of 12 bases. The length of the CDR3 is 15 residues. The germline CDR1 and CDR2 sequences are DFQATT and SNEGSKA (reference sequence). CDR3 region: CSARAAGAGNQPQHF. The CDR3 DNA is TGCAGTGCTAGAGCCGCGGGGGCCGGCAATCAGCCCCAGCATTTT.

Details on this clonotype: A much larger clonotype is one base distant, so this may be a read error. V is TRBV5-4 and J is TRBJ2-2; D may be TRBD1 (6 bases). CDR1 is SGHNT, CDR2 YYREEE, per germline (reference sequence). CDR3 length equals 17 residues. The CDR3 sequence is CASSFEVEGENTGELVF. The CDR3 DNA reads TGTGCCAGCAGCTTCGAGGTTGAGGGGGAAAACACCGGGGAGCTGGTTTTT.

This clonotype was seen ten or more times. The DNA for the CDR3 is TGTGCCAGCAGTGAACCCTATGGCTACACCTTC. This gives the protein CASSEPYGYTF. The chain employs TRBV2 and TRBJ1-2; D call uncertain. The germline V gene encodes CDR1 SNHLY and CDR2 FYNNEI. The CDR3 spans 11 residues. Trimming left V 2 bases short and J 4 bases short, with 2 bases between.

There are many counts of this clonotype. This chain joins TRBV6-1 and TRBJ1-1; no firm D call. V lost 7 bases and J lost 0, with 15 bases in between. Germline CDR1 is MNHNS and CDR2 is SASEGT. CDR3 length: 15 amino acids. For the CDR3, the DNA is TGTGCCAGCATGGTCCGGCAGCTTATGAACACTGAAGCTTTCTTT. This gives the protein CASMVRQLMNTEAFF.

In its sample, this clonotype was seen many times. The chain combines TRBV28 with TRBJ1-5; D is unclear. V shed 10 bases and J shed 0 bases, with 7 bases lying between them. This CDR3 is 12 amino acids long. Germline CDR1 MDHEN, CDR2 SYDVKM. The CDR3 here is CATKDSNQPQHF. CDR3 coding DNA: TGTGCCACCAAAGATAGCAATCAGCCCCAGCATTTT.

Notes on this clonotype: Given a far larger clone just one base away, this is likely a sequencing read error. The rearrangement joins TRBV20-1 to TRBJ2-5, with a possible D match to TRBD1 (6 bases). V lost 5 bases to trimming and J lost 11 bases, with 21 bases between them. CDR1 is DFQATT and CDR2 is SNEGSKA in the germline V gene (reference sequence). CDR3 length: 13 amino acids. CDR3 in DNA: TGCAGTGCTCGGGACACGGCCGTCGATGAGCAGTACTTC. Protein: CSARDTAVDEQYF.

This clonotype has a count of ten or more. The chain uses TRBV6-2 or TRBV6-3 and TRBJ1-1; the D gene is possibly TRBD1 (5 bases). V gave up 7 bases and J gave up 2 bases, with 14 bases separating them. The germline gives CDR1 MNHEY, CDR2 SVGEGT. The CDR3 contains 14 residues. CDR3 sequence: CASNMRGDNTEAFF. The CDR3 nucleotides read TGTGCCAGCAACATGAGAGGGGATAACACTGAAGCTTTCTTT.

This clonotype came up many times. V and J are TRBV6-1 and TRBJ1-2; D is ambiguous. The ends were cut back, 6 bases at V and 4 bases at J, with 15 bases in the middle. The germline V gene has CDR1 MNHNS and CDR2 SASEGT. The CDR3 extends over 14 amino acids. For the CDR3, the DNA is TGTGCCAGCAGCCGCGAAGCGGGTGGCTATGGCTACACCTTC. Translation: CASSREAGGYGYTF.

This clonotype was detected only a few times. DNA for the CDR3: TGTGCCAGCAGTCCCGGGTACTCTGGAAACACCATATATTTT. Protein product: CASSPGYSGNTIYF. V is TRBV7-9 and J is TRBJ1-3, with D unclear. The germline gives CDR1 SEHNR, CDR2 FQNEAQ (reference sequence). V was pared by 6 bases and J by 0 bases, with 9 bases between. The CDR3 loop spans 14 amino acids.

The chain uses TRBV13 and TRBJ2-2; D gene unclear. The CDR3 is 12 amino acids. Per germline, CDR1 PRHDT and CDR2 FYEKMQ (reference sequence). Trimming took 5 bases from V and 10 from J, leaving 11 bases between them. The CDR3 DNA sequence: TGTGCCAGCAGCCGAGGAACCCTGGAGCTGTTTTTT. Protein sequence: CASSRGTLELFF.

V gene TRBV6-5 combines with J gene TRBJ2-7; the D gene is possibly TRBD2 (5 bases). The CDR3 is 14 amino acids. The germline CDR1 and CDR2 sequences are MNHEY and SVGAGI. Trimming took off 1 base at V and 2 bases at J, with 9 bases between the two ends. In nucleotides, the CDR3 is TGTGCCAGCAGTTACTGGACTGCCACCTACGAGCAGTACTTC. It is translated as CASSYWTATYEQYF.

This clonotype was found a few times. A much larger clone differs by one base, so this may be a read error. The chain links TRBV27 to TRBJ2-5; possible D gene TRBD1, 5 bases. The CDR3 is 14 amino acids. Germline CDR1 reads MNHEY; CDR2 reads SMNVEV (reference sequence). The CDR3 DNA reads as TGTGCCAGCAGTTGGAGACAGACACAAGAGGCCCAGTACTTC. Encoded protein: CASSWRQTQEAQYF.

The sample holds many counts of this clonotype. This chain links TRBV2 with TRBJ1-2; 8 nucleotides match TRBD1. CDR1 is SNHLY and CDR2 is FYNNEI in the germline V gene. With 6 bases clipped from V and 6 bases from J, the junction kept 6 bases outside the gene matches. CDR3 length: 13 amino acids. The CDR3 reads CASREDRENGYTF. In DNA, the CDR3 is TGTGCCAGCAGGGAGGACAGGGAGAATGGCTACACCTTC.